These 4 T cell receptor beta chains were all obtained from the same sample, sequenced in a study of T cell responses to AZD1222 COVID-19 vaccine (dated by TCRdb to 2020 to 2023). The method was the immunoSEQ multiplex PCR assay. The table comes from immuneACCESS by way of TCRdb, which keeps in-frame sequences with V and J called. Part of the clones is missing from these tables; in studies checked, under half for an unresolved V gene and the rest for unknown reasons. This sample holds roughly 130,000 clones; 87% were observed only once. The ten largest clonotypes hold 1.5% of the sample. In light of the paper, this sample's time point label describes: baseline before first vaccination. This material consisted of peripheral blood, taken on day 0 of AZD1222 vaccination. These receptors all stem from an adult in good health.

The chain couples TRBV28 to TRBJ2-7; 9 bases align to TRBD1. The CDR3 consists of 14 residues. Per the germline V gene, CDR1 is MDHEN and CDR2 is SYDVKM. Trimming cost V 5 bases and J 5 bases; bases outside gene matches: 7. The CDR3 here is CASSGPGQGDEQYF. The CDR3 region has the DNA TGTGCCAGCAGTGGCCCGGGACAGGGCGACGAGCAGTACTTC. The whole variable domain, filled in from reference TRBV28 and TRBJ2-7, reads DVKVTQSSRYLVKRTGEKVFLECVQDMDHENMFWYRQDPGLGLRLIYFSYDVKMKEKGDIPEGYSVSREKKERFSLILESASTNQTSMYLCASSGPGQGDEQYFGPGTRLTVT.

The chain recombines TRBV12-3 or TRBV12-4 with TRBJ1-1; D is ambiguous. Trimming took off 2 bases at V and 8 bases at J, with 9 bases between the two ends. This CDR3 is 12 amino acids long. CDR3 in DNA: TGTGCCAGCAGTTTAATGAGCCAGGAAGCTTTCTTT. It specifies CASSLMSQEAFF.

The chain has TRBV30 and TRBJ2-7, with 11 bases aligning to TRBD1. The trim removed 1 base at V and 6 bases at J, leaving 2 bases unmatched. CDR3 length: 13 amino acids. Per germline, CDR1 GTSNPN and CDR2 SVGIG (reference sequence). DNA of the CDR3: TGTGCCTGGAGTGCGGACAGGGGGCGCGAGCAGTACTTC. This sequence encodes CAWSADRGREQYF.

In its sample, this clone was seen a few times. The gene calls are TRBV15 and TRBJ1-3; no definite D call. The CDR3 spans 17 residues. Germline V gene sequence: CDR1 LNHNV, CDR2 YYDKDF (reference sequence). V was clipped by 8 bases and J by 0 bases, with 20 bases between them. CDR3 nucleotides: TGTGCCACCGAGCGTCGGACGAGGTTCAGCTCTGGAAACACCATATATTTT. As protein: CATERRTRFSSGNTIYF.